Listed below are T cell receptor beta chains from one sample, sequenced in a study of cytomegalovirus exposure and HLA in healthy donors. Repertoires were generated with immunoSEQ multiplex PCR, while TCRdb's copy carries only in-frame clones and drops some. The sample carries approximately 120,000 clones, approximately 80% recorded once. The sequencing sample was made of PBMCs. These receptors all come from a middle-aged man in good health and CMV-seronegative. Each CDR3 is given with its conserved first and last residue. Fields, in order: D gene, J gene, V gene, CDR3 protein. The D gene is left open where the match is weak.

TRBD1 | TRBJ2-1 | TRBV28 | CASSAGTGLINEQFF
NA | TRBJ1-2 | TRBV4-1 | CASSQTAADYNGYTF
NA | TRBJ1-2 | TRBV1 | CTSSRGTGGEYGYTF
TRBD1 | TRBJ1-2 | TRBV27 | CASSDPGGSDYGYTF
NA | TRBJ2-7 | TRBV6-5 | CASTLNRDSYEQYF
TRBD1 | TRBJ1-4 | TRBV7-2 | CASSLAGGQTEKLFF
NA | TRBJ1-4 | TRBV27 | CASGRGGGQKLFF
TRBD2 | TRBJ2-3 | TRBV15 | CATSRVGGTDTQYF
NA | TRBJ1-5 | TRBV29-1 | CSVEEPAGQPQHF
TRBD1 | TRBJ1-5 | TRBV18 | CASSPLPGQGGQPQHF
TRBD2 | TRBJ2-3 | TRBV13 | CASSPGLAETDTQYF
NA | TRBJ1-1 | TRBV2 | CASKGQTNTEAFF
NA | TRBJ1-2 | TRBV10-1 | CASSRKPPLAVLGYTF
NA | TRBJ1-6 | TRBV2 | CASSVTEMNSPLHF
NA | TRBJ2-1 | TRBV7-2 | CASSFIYEQFF
TRBD1 | TRBJ1-1 | TRBV28 | CASSLSRTGNTEAFF